Listed below are T cell receptor beta chains from one sample, sequenced in a study of cytomegalovirus exposure and HLA in healthy donors. The method was immunoSEQ multiplex PCR; TCRdb's version includes in-frame clones alone and lacks a portion of them. The sample shows 180,000 or so clones, about 75% of them seen only once. The sample consisted of PBMCs. The source is a man between 35 and 55 years old in good health and CMV-seropositive. Both conserved end residues are part of each CDR3. D genes are given only for firm matches. Size tells how often a clone was seen (once, few, many) or the class of an expanded clone, and some rows leave it out.

J: TRBJ2-7; size: NA; D: TRBD1; V: TRBV5-5; DNA: TGTGCCAGCAGCTTGGGACAGGGTGACTTCTACGAGCAGTACTTC; CDR3: CASSLGQGDFYEQYF
J: TRBJ1-4; size: NA; D: TRBD1; V: TRBV9; DNA: TGTGCCAGCAGCATCGACAGGGGGAATAATGAAAAACTGTTTTTT; CDR3: CASSIDRGNNEKLFF
J: TRBJ1-1; size: NA; D: NA; V: TRBV10-2; DNA: TGCGCCAGCACCGAATGGAGGAACACTGAAGCTTTCTTT; CDR3: CASTEWRNTEAFF
J: TRBJ2-4; size: NA; D: TRBD2; V: TRBV2; DNA: TGTGCCAGCAGGGGGCCTAGCGGACCCCTAGCCAAAAACAGTCAGTACTTC; CDR3: CASRGPSGPLAKNSQYF
J: TRBJ2-1; size: NA; D: TRBD1; V: TRBV9; DNA: TGTGCCAGCAGCGCCCTACAGGGGGCGCGGAGAGGTGAGCAGTTCTTC; CDR3: CASSALQGARRGEQFF
J: TRBJ2-5; size: once; D: TRBD2; V: TRBV28; DNA: TGTGCCAGCAGTTTAAAACCTAGCGGGTGGCAAGAGACCCAGTACTTC; CDR3: CASSLKPSGWQETQYF
J: TRBJ1-1; size: few; D: TRBD1; V: TRBV11-2; DNA: TGTGCCAGCAGCTCCGACAGGGGGCTCGAAGCTTTCTTT; CDR3: CASSSDRGLEAFF
J: TRBJ2-7; size: NA; D: NA; V: TRBV21-1; DNA: TGTGCCAGCAGCAACGGGATTAGCGGCTACGAGCAGTACTTC; CDR3: CASSNGISGYEQYF
J: TRBJ2-7; size: NA; D: NA; V: TRBV6-5; DNA: TGTGAAACACAGGGCGCCCACGAGCAGTACTTC; CDR3: CETQGAHEQYF
J: TRBJ2-2; size: NA; D: NA; V: TRBV7-3; DNA: TGTGCCAGCAGCTTACCCCAGGCCGGGGAGCTGTTTTTT; CDR3: CASSLPQAGELFF
J: TRBJ2-6; size: NA; D: NA; V: TRBV7-2; DNA: TGTGCCAGCAGCCTTTTAGTGGGGCCTGGGGCCAACGGCCTGACTTTC; CDR3: CASSLLVGPGANGLTF
J: TRBJ1-3; size: few; D: TRBD1; V: TRBV6-5; DNA: TGTGCCAGCAGTTACAACAGGGGGAGTACCATATATTTT; CDR3: CASSYNRGSTIYF
J: TRBJ2-7; size: NA; D: NA; V: TRBV6-1; DNA: TGTGCCAGCAGTGCGATACAGTTTAAGCAGTACTTC; CDR3: CASSAIQFKQYF